This record looks at one T cell receptor (beta chain) sequence and its context. These data originate in a study of blood T cell repertoires in COVID-19. The CDR3 is 14 amino acids. Germline V gene sequence: CDR1 LGHDT, CDR2 YNNKEL (reference sequence). The ends lost 4 bases at V and 7 bases at J; junction bases unmatched: 8. Clones were read by immunoSEQ multiplex PCR, and TCRdb kept only the in-frame ones, dropping some. In the table there are 65,000 to 75,000 clones, approximately 82% of which are singletons. This TCR derives from a woman older than 75 with acute or convalescent COVID-19. Sequences were obtained from peripheral blood. The chain carries TRBV3-1 (or the pseudogene TRBV3-2) and TRBJ1-2; 8 bases line up with TRBD1. CDR3 region: CASSLPGQEFGYTF. The CDR3 coding sequence is TGTGCCAGCAGCCTGCCGGGACAGGAGTTTGGCTACACCTTC.